This T cell receptor beta chain came from a study of blood T cell repertoires in COVID-19 (dated by TCRdb to the early 2020s). For context, the study as a whole: Samples from collaborators originated in the United States, Italy and Spain and spanned both the acute and convalescent phases of COVID-19. The material from the prospective study consisted of cDNA or gDNA derived from T cells, B-cell-depleted T cells, or PBMCs. The dataset comprised deeply sampled blood TCRbeta repertoires from subjects exposed to, actively infected with, or recovered from COVID-19. The repertoires were released in a freely available public database meant as a resource for research on the immune response to SARS-CoV-2. Samples were obtained from the ongoing ImmuneRACE study (first 160 participants) and from some 1,300 subjects provided by 6 global collaborators. Nearly every sample came with metadata listing a de-identified subject ID, COVID-19 status, age in years and sex. Where available, HLA class I and class II types were obtained from metadata supplied by the sample provider rather than from assay-based typing. Results and caveats for the whole study, not just this receptor: The quantity of clinical and demographic metadata differed by source and by participant and was supplied without curation.

This clone was picked up a small number of times. Its antigen target is currently unknown. Qualities for individual bases were not recorded, and no much larger clone is one base off. Each collaborating institution followed its own protocols to collect whole blood in K2EDTA tubes. Collaborator samples were shipped for TCRbeta analysis as frozen whole blood, isolated PBMCs, or DNA extracted from either sample type. The germline V gene encodes CDR1 SNHLY and CDR2 FYNNEI. Taken from cysteine to phenylalanine, the CDR3 has 14 residues. Solely the CDR3 DNA is kept, with 42 bases framed from the first base. Trimming removed 9 bases from V and 5 bases from J, leaving 14 bases between the germline ends. The immunoSEQ Assay, a bias-controlled multiplex PCR, was used to amplify TCRbeta CDR3 regions from genomic DNA. The original methods were these. The number of nucleated cells in each sample was estimated by amplification of reference gene primers within the assay. To quantify the absolute abundance of each unique TCRbeta CDR3 rearrangement, sequence reads were collapsed and filtered. For each sample, productive Simpson clonality was calculated as the square root of Simpson's diversity index across productive rearrangements. The clones in this table, taken by TCRdb from immuneACCESS, are in-frame only. Not every clone is retained; where verified, under half of the shortfall comes from an unresolved V gene, and the cause of the rest is unknown. V, J and clone size are those of that table, while D and trimming were read from the DNA. The sample table lists about 87,000 clones, around 86% of them with a count of one. About a sixth of the sample comes from the top ten.

Sequenced sample: peripheral blood. Rearrangement joined TRBV2 to TRBJ1-6; tentative D gene TRBD1, with 5 bases matching. This receptor was identified in a woman older than 75 with active or convalescent COVID-19. The sequenced DNA: TGTGCCAGTCGAGTCAGGGTTAATAATTCACCCCTCCACTTT. This sequence encodes CASRVRVNNSPLHF.